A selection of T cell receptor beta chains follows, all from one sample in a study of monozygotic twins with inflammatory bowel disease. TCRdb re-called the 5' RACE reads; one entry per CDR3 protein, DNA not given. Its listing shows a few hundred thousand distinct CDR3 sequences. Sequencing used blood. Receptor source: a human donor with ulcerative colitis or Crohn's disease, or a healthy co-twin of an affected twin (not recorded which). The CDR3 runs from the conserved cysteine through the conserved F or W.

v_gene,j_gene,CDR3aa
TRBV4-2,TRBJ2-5,CASSPSWATEEQTQYF
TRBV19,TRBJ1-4,CASSSFDRGREKLFF
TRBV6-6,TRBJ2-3,CASNPSGITQYF
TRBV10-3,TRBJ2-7,CAISSAGTGAHEQYF
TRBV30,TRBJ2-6,CAWRGSAPGANVLTF
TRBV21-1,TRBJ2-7,CASSKGMADRIPSYEQYF
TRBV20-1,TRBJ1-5,CSARGSQLQHF
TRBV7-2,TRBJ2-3,CASSLRPAGGPRDTQYF
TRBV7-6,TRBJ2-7,CASSFNPSSYEQYF
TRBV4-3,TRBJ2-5,CASSRDIYQETQYF
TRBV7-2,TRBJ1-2,CASSLTPGDYGYTF
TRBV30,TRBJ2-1,CAWSVGTGDSEQFF
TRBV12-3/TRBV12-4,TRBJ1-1,CASSSGGTEAFF
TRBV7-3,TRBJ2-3,CASSQTLGAGTDTQYF
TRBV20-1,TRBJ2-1,CSARGVGTASMAEQFF
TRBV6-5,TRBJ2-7,CASSSQFTIVPYEQYF
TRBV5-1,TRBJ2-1,CASRLGDSYNEQFF
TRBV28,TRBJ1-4,CASSPGDILEKLFF
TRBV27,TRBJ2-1,CASSLGNEQFF
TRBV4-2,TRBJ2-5,CASSQGQEETQYF
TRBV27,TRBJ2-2,CASSNDRATGELFF
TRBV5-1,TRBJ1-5,CASSPGPSGQPQHF
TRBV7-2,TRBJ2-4,CASSPGLKNIQYF
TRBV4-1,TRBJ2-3,CASSQIGLSTDTQYF
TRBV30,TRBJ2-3,CAWSAGTGSSTDTQYF
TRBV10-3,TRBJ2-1,CAISVRAGVGNEQFF
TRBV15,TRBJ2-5,CATSRQEAGTQYF
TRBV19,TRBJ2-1,CASSTRQGWNEQFF
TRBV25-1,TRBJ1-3,CASTLSPGNTIYF
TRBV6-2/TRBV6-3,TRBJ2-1,CASSYTDSPPVDEQFF
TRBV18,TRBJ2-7,CASSQLALEQYF
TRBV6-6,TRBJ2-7,CASRYPQKGYEQYF
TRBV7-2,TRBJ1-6,CASSLSRLSSYNSPLHF
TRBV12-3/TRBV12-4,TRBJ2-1,CASSSRAPGTKKQFF
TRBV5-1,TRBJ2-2,CASSQGLAGDTGELFF
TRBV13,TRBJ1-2,CASSLGRGRGDYGYTF
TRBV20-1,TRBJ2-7,CSAPNTGGVKDEQYF
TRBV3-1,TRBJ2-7,CASSQERTGGGEQYF
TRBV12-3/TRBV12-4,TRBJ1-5,CASSFYPGYQPQHF
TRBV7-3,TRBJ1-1,CASSLGQYNTEAFF
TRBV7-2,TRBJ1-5,CASRQTGNLNQPQHF
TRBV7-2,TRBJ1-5,CASSLAGSHQPQHF
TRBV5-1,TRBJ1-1,CASSPANMNTEAFF
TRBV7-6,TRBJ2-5,CASSKTGASFIAGTQYF
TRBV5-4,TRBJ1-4,CASSSRDEKLFF
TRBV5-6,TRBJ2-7,CASSERDRKQYF
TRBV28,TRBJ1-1,CASRYVGTEAFF
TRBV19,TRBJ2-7,CASSMRAGRKTEQYF
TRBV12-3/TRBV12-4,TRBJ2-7,CASSHQLRQGSSYEQYF